This T cell receptor (beta chain) was captured in a study of cytomegalovirus exposure and HLA in healthy donors. Study findings and constraints: Highest at DRB1 and lowest at HLA-C, TCR association rates differed among HLA loci in a later analysis. TCR beta sequences reportedly predicted the HLA-A and HLA-B alleles of most subjects accurately.

Worth noting for this clone: Its antigen is unidentified.

The PCR employed 60 Vbeta primers together with 13 Jbeta primers. Repertoires were generated with immunoSEQ multiplex PCR, while TCRdb's copy carries only in-frame clones and drops some. The sample contains over 150,000 clones, 60% to 80% of which appear only once. CDR1 MNHEY and CDR2 SVGAGI come from the germline V gene. Trimming removed 5 bases from V and 4 bases from J; junction bases left unmatched: 8. The CDR3 totals 15 residues. The source of this sequence is a woman aged 50 to 65 in good health and CMV-seropositive. What was sequenced was PBMCs. The V call is TRBV6-5, the J call TRBJ1-1; TRBD1 matches 9 bases. The chain's CDR3 is CASSPGQGWVTEAFF. The CDR3 DNA is TGTGCCAGCAGTCCCGGACAGGGGTGGGTCACTGAAGCTTTCTTT.